This TCR beta chain was documented in a study of blood T cell repertoires in COVID-19. Study at large: Material from acute and convalescent COVID-19 was sourced from the United States, Italy and Spain. T cells, B-cell-depleted T cells, or PBMCs supplied cDNA or gDNA.

Original handling: How many nucleated cells were present was estimated from reference gene primer amplification. Sequenced by immunoSEQ multiplex PCR; TCRdb stores in-frame clones only, minus some. That table is the source of V, J and clone size, and D and trimming were worked out from the DNA. The data show about 210,000 clones, with under 90% seen just once and about 2.5% held by the top ten. The source material was peripheral blood. This TCR was recovered from a woman aged 35 to 49 with active or convalescent COVID-19.

The CDR3 spells CASSFGVRNTEAFF. The CDR3 DNA sequence: TGTGCCAGCAGCTTCGGGGTGAGAAACACTGAAGCTTTCTTT. V usage is TRBV7-2 and J usage is TRBJ1-1; D remains unclear. The CDR3 totals 14 residues. Germline CDR1 is SGHTA and CDR2 is FQGNSA. Deletions cut 3 bases from V and 2 bases from J, with 10 bases between.